This paragraph covers one TCR beta chain sequence. The data are from a study of radiotherapy plus CTLA-4 blockade in lung cancer. In the study overall: Objective response rate was about 18%; disease control rate, 31%.

The assay was immunoSEQ multiplex PCR, and TCRdb's table has in-frame clones only and misses some. The sample has more than 95,000 clones; around 79% are singletons. This TCR derives from a human donor with non-small cell lung cancer who had a partial response to radiotherapy plus ipilimumab. Some clones in this sample may be carry-over from other donors' samples. The sample was peripheral blood, taken from a patient treated with radiotherapy plus ipilimumab.

The CDR3 sequence is CSVGSGTEAFF. As DNA, the CDR3 is TGCAGCGTTGGGTCGGGAACTGAAGCTTTCTTT. The chain has TRBV29-1 and TRBJ1-1; the D is unclear. V was clipped by 4 bases and J by 5 bases, with 8 bases between them. The germline V gene has CDR1 SQVTM and CDR2 ANQGSEA. CDR3 length equals 11 residues.